Listed here is a single T cell receptor (beta chain). Its antigen is unknown. This record belongs to a study of T-cell memory formation after mild COVID-19. Regarding the study as a whole: Day 15 to 85 contracting clones showed balanced CD4/CD8; later expanders leaned CD4+. There were some responding clones in pre-infection memory, which suggested that cross-reactive memory had joined.

J gave up 6 bases and V 4 bases, and 11 bases lay outside the gene matches. Germline V lookup: CDR1 SGDLS, CDR2 YYNGEE. CDR3 length: 15 residues. TCRdb recomputed calls from the 5' RACE reads with MiXCR, one row per CDR3 protein. The sample comprises 200,000 to 250,000 distinct CDR3 sequences, around 10% of which are singletons, and 22% rests with the top ten. The receptor was isolated from a man aged 18 to 35 who had mild COVID-19 (a few samples of this study predate the infection). Cell type and time point are not known. V is TRBV9 and J is TRBJ2-3; 7 bases fit TRBD1. Sample: PBMCs or a T cell subset sorted from them (not recorded which). The CDR3 protein is CASSPRTGSRDTQYF. As DNA, the CDR3 is TGTGCCAGCAGCCCCCGGACAGGATCCCGGGATACGCAGTATTTT.